The 31 T cell receptor beta chains in this list originate from one sample, sequenced in a study of T cells after posttransplantation cyclophosphamide. Profiled with immunoSEQ multiplex PCR; TCRdb holds only in-frame clones, not every one. The sample is made up of approximately 39,000 clones, none counted only once. Material for sequencing was PBMCs. The receptors derive from a man over 45 in good health, CMV-negative, and a related stem cell transplant donor.

This clone was observed at least ten times. The rearrangement joins TRBV9 to TRBJ2-2, with TRBD2 matching over 9 bases. V was pared by 0 bases and J by 0 bases, with 3 bases of the junction left unmatched. In germline, CDR1 is SGDLS, CDR2 YYNGEE. This CDR3 region has 17 residues. The CDR3 loop reads CASSVGSGSANTGELFF. In DNA, the CDR3 is TGTGCCAGCAGCGTAGGTAGCGGGAGTGCGAACACCGGGGAGCTGTTTTTT.

This clone occurred many times. The chain has TRBV13 and TRBJ2-5; TRBD2 agrees at 13 bases. V dropped 5 bases and J dropped 4; count of bases not matched to a gene: 16. The CDR3 has 19 residues. Germline CDR1 and CDR2: PRHDT and FYEKMQ (reference sequence). Here the CDR3 DNA reads TGTGCCAGCAGCGACCTATCTACGACTAGCGGGGGGTTTGGAGAGACCCAGTACTTC. Protein sequence: CASSDLSTTSGGFGETQYF.

A few counts support this clone. The chain has TRBV7-9 and TRBJ2-7; no reliable D call. The germline V and J ends were trimmed by 2 bases and 7 bases, with 12 bases remaining between them. The CDR3 is made up of 13 amino acids. Germline V gene data show CDR1 as SEHNR and CDR2 as FQNEAQ (reference sequence). The CDR3 sequence is CASSLINSGEQYF. The CDR3 nucleotides read TGTGCCAGCAGCTTAATCAATTCCGGGGAGCAGTACTTC.

This clone showed up many times. The V and J genes are TRBV7-9 and TRBJ2-2; D is possibly TRBD2 (5 bases). Trimming cost V 6 bases and J 0 bases, with 14 bases left between them. Germline CDR1 and CDR2: SEHNR and FQNEAQ (reference sequence). The CDR3 totals 16 residues. The CDR3 spells CASSYPSGTNTGELFF. The DNA for the CDR3 is TGTGCCAGCAGTTATCCCAGCGGTACGAACACCGGGGAGCTGTTTTTT.

The genes are TRBV4-3 and TRBJ2-1, with 7 bases lining up with TRBD1. V shed 7 bases and J 9 bases; nucleotides not matched to a gene: 12. The CDR3 has 14 residues. Germline CDR1 is LGHNA and CDR2 is YSLEER. CDR3 loop: CASTRVRGIGEQFF. CDR3 nucleotide sequence: TGCGCCAGCACCCGAGTCAGGGGGATCGGTGAGCAGTTCTTC.

This clone was counted between two and nine times. At the DNA level, this CDR3 is encoded by other sequences in the same sample as well. The chain links TRBV6-1 to TRBJ2-1, with 9 bases lining up with TRBD1. This CDR3 spans 15 amino acids. The germline gives CDR1 MNHNS, CDR2 SASEGT. The V segment lost 6 bases and the J segment 2 bases; nucleotides outside the gene matches: 5. CDR3 in amino acids: CASRHRDRAYNEQFF. The DNA for the CDR3 is TGTGCCAGCAGGCACCGGGACAGGGCCTACAATGAGCAGTTCTTC.

This clone came up many times. The rearrangement joins TRBV15 to TRBJ1-5; TRBD1 matches 8 bases. The length of the CDR3 is 16 residues. J lost 1 base, V lost 3 bases, and 5 bases had no gene match. The germline V gene has CDR1 LNHNV and CDR2 YYDKDF (reference sequence). The chain's CDR3 is CATSSSRGPSNQPQHF. CDR3 in DNA: TGTGCCACCAGCAGTTCCAGGGGGCCCAGCAATCAGCCCCAGCATTTT.

A few counts support this clone. The chain carries TRBV11-3 and TRBJ2-5; 7 nucleotides align to TRBD1. The CDR3 spans 18 residues. V lost 6 bases to trimming and J lost 7 bases; unmatched junction nucleotides: 23. Looked up from germline, CDR1 is SGHNT and CDR2 is YENEEA. CDR3 sequence reads: CASRRPGTADMVLGTQYF. The CDR3 nucleotides read TGTGCCAGCAGACGGCCCGGGACAGCGGATATGGTTCTAGGGACCCAGTACTTC.

This rearrangement joins TRBV6-5 to TRBJ1-5; 8 nucleotides agree with TRBD1. The germline V gene encodes CDR1 MNHEY and CDR2 SVGAGI. The V gene end was trimmed by 4 bases and the J gene end by 9 bases; junction bases not matched to a gene: 8. The CDR3 totals 14 residues. The CDR3 coding sequence is TGTGCCAGCAGTTCCCGGGACAGGTGGCGGCCCCAGCATTTT. Translated: CASSSRDRWRPQHF.

This clone was seen at least ten times. This chain uses TRBV13 with TRBJ1-2; a weak D match, TRBD1 (6 bases). V was trimmed by 10 bases and J by 7 bases, leaving 22 bases between them. Germline V gives CDR1 PRHDT, CDR2 FYEKMQ (reference sequence). The CDR3 is made up of 14 amino acids. The CDR3, as DNA: TGTGCCACCTCCATAGGGGGGGACGGGGGTGGCTACACCTTC. Protein sequence: CATSIGGDGGGYTF.

This clone appeared many times. The gene calls are TRBV5-1 and TRBJ1-1; D unclear. Trimming took 4 bases from V and 1 from J, leaving 14 bases between them. The germline V gene has CDR1 SGHRS and CDR2 YFSETQ. The CDR3 extends over 15 amino acids. CDR3 in amino acids: CASSPGTHENTEAFF. CDR3 sequence (DNA): TGCGCCAGCAGCCCAGGAACTCACGAGAACACTGAAGCTTTCTTT.

This clone was counted many times. The V and J genes are TRBV19 and TRBJ2-7; maybe TRBD2 (5 bases). The germline V and J ends were trimmed by 6 bases and 0 bases, with 9 bases remaining between them. Germline CDR1 LNHDA, CDR2 SQIVND (reference sequence). The CDR3 spans 13 residues. In DNA, the CDR3 is TGTGCCAGTAGGAGGGAGAGCTCCTACGAGCAGTACTTC. It encodes CASRRESSYEQYF. The variable domain in full, with the rest retrieved from reference TRBV19 and TRBJ2-7, is DGGITQSPKYLFRKEGQNVTLSCEQNLNHDAMYWYRQDPGQGLRLIYYSQIVNDFQKGDIAEGYSVSREKKESFPLTVTSAQKNPTAFYLCASRRESSYEQYFGPGTRLTVT.

This chain uses TRBV7-9 with TRBJ2-5; D might be TRBD1 or TRBD2, each matching 5 bases. The closer fit of TRBJ2-7 to the DNA end suggests the J call may be wrong. Germline CDR1 SEHNR, CDR2 FQNEAQ (reference sequence). The length of the CDR3 is 14 residues. CDR3 nucleotides: TGTGCCAGCAGCTTAGTTCTGGGGGCCTACGAGCAGTACTTC. Encoded protein: CASSLVLGAYEQYF.

This clone occurred a few times. This chain links TRBV7-9 with TRBJ2-5; a weak D match, TRBD2 (5 bases). The last part of the DNA fits TRBJ2-7 better; the J call may be wrong. Per germline, CDR1 SEHNR and CDR2 FQNEAQ (reference sequence). The CDR3 runs to 13 residues. CDR3 nucleotide sequence: TGTGCCAGCAGACTAGTGGCCTCCTACGAGCAGTACTTC. Residues: CASRLVASYEQYF.

At least ten counts were recorded for this clone. The chain uses TRBV25-1 and TRBJ2-7, with TRBD2 identical over 8 bases. The J segment lost 0 bases and the V segment lost 2 bases, leaving 0 bases of the junction unmatched. Germline values: CDR1 MGHDK, CDR2 SYGVNS. The CDR3 has 14 residues. CDR3 protein: CASSEAGGSYEQYF. The DNA of the CDR3 is TGTGCCAGCAGTGAAGCGGGAGGCTCCTACGAGCAGTACTTC.

In this sample, this clone turned up many times. This chain uses TRBV7-8 with TRBJ1-2; D is undetermined. Trimming took 0 bases from V and 2 from J, leaving 7 bases between them. Germline CDR1 SGHVS, CDR2 FQNEAQ. There are 14 residues in the CDR3. The DNA of the CDR3 is TGTGCCAGCAGCTTAGCAGGCAGGAACTATGGCTACACCTTC. Translated: CASSLAGRNYGYTF.

This clone came up many times. At one of its ends the junction is not consistent with the germline gene, which may arise from a read error. CDR3 amino acids: CASSDPPLTGVEGNTMYF. The CDR3 DNA sequence: TGTGCCAGCAGTGACCCCCCACTTACAGGGGTAGAGGGAAACACCATGTATTTT. The chain joins TRBV6-1 to TRBJ1-3; the match to TRBD1 covers 7 bases. Germline V CDR1 and CDR2: MNHNS, SASEGT. CDR3 length: 18 amino acids.

This clone was detected ten times or more. This chain's CDR3 is CASSSNPGQVTYEQYF. The CDR3 nucleotides are TGTGCCAGCAGCTCCAATCCGGGACAGGTCACCTACGAGCAGTACTTC. The rearrangement links TRBV5-5 to TRBJ2-7; TRBD1 matches at 8 bases. CDR3 size: 16 residues. Germline V gene data show CDR1 as SGHKS and CDR2 as YYEKEE (reference sequence). Unmatched junction bases numbered 10, after V lost 3 bases and J lost 2 bases. Looking up the rest from reference TRBV5-5 and TRBJ2-7 gives the full variable domain: DAGVTQSPTHLIKTRGQQVTLRCSPISGHKSVSWYQQVLGQGPQFIFQYYEKEERGRGNFPDRFSARQFPNYSSELNVNALLLGDSALYLCASSSNPGQVTYEQYFGPGTRLTVT.

This clone was recorded many times. The chain links TRBV14 to TRBJ1-2; no definite D call. Germline V lookup: CDR1 SGHDN, CDR2 FVKESK. The CDR3 totals 13 residues. Trimming removed 6 bases at V and 8 bases at J, with 16 bases between. Here the CDR3 reads CASSSLQTGGYTF. CDR3 coding DNA: TGTGCCAGCAGTTCACTCCAAACGGGAGGCTACACCTTC.

This clone was seen at least ten times. The genes are TRBV7-8 and TRBJ1-3; 11 bases match TRBD1. Per germline, CDR1 SGHVS and CDR2 FQNEAQ. V shed 3 bases and J 1 base; nucleotides not matched to a gene: 5. The CDR3 runs to 17 residues. CDR3 in DNA: TGTGCCAGCAGCTTGGCCGGGACAGGGGGTTCTGGAAACACCATATATTTT. Protein sequence: CASSLAGTGGSGNTIYF.

The table lists this clone with a few counts. The chain is built from TRBV14 and TRBJ2-5, with TRBD2 as a possible D gene (5 bases). The J call is doubtful: the DNA matches TRBJ2-7 better. The CDR3 is 17 amino acids. The germline gives CDR1 SGHDN, CDR2 FVKESK. CDR3 nucleotide sequence: TGTGCCAGCAGCCCGTTTGGGCGGCGAGGGTCCTTCTACGAGCAGTACTTC. It specifies CASSPFGRRGSFYEQYF.

This clone was detected a few times. V usage is TRBV7-8 and J usage is TRBJ2-5; 7 positions match TRBD2. V lost 2 bases to trimming and J lost 0 bases; unmatched junction nucleotides: 6. This CDR3 comprises 16 residues. CDR1 is SGHVS, CDR2 FQNEAQ, per germline. CDR3 sequence (DNA): TGTGCCAGCAGCTTAACGAGCGGGGTATACCAAGAGACCCAGTACTTC. Residues: CASSLTSGVYQETQYF. Supplemented by reference TRBV7-8 and TRBJ2-5, the full variable domain reads GAGVSQSPRYKVAKRGQDVALRCDPISGHVSLFWYQQALGQGPEFLTYFQNEAQLDKSGLPSDRFFAERPEGSVSTLKIQRTQQEDSAVYLCASSLTSGVYQETQYFGPGTRLLVL.

The V gene is TRBV5-1, the J gene TRBJ1-2, with D perhaps matching TRBD1 (5 bases). Germline V gene sequence: CDR1 SGHRS, CDR2 YFSETQ. V lost 1 base, J lost 3 bases, and 13 bases lay in between. This CDR3 region has 15 residues. CDR3: CASSLLARADYGYTF. The CDR3 nucleotides read TGCGCCAGCAGCTTGCTCGCCAGGGCGGACTATGGCTACACCTTC.

There are many counts of this clone. V and J are TRBV18 and TRBJ2-1; D is perhaps TRBD2 (5 bases). The CDR3 runs 15 residues. Germline values: CDR1 KGHSH, CDR2 LQKENI. Trimming removed 1 base at V and 2 bases at J, with 9 bases between. CDR3 sequence: CASSPQRGPYNEQFF. The CDR3 DNA is TGTGCCAGCTCACCACAGAGAGGGCCCTACAATGAGCAGTTCTTC.

This clone was found many times. The V call is TRBV5-4, the J call TRBJ2-7; 8 nucleotides align to TRBD1. Germline-derived CDR1 and CDR2 are SGHNT and YYREEE (reference sequence). The ends lost 5 bases at V and 4 bases at J; junction bases unmatched: 14. This CDR3 comprises 16 residues. As DNA, the CDR3 is TGTGCCAGCAGAAATGATTTGACAGGGGCGCGGTACGAGCAGTACTTC. This translates into CASRNDLTGARYEQYF. Full variable domain (rest looked up from reference TRBV5-4 and TRBJ2-7): ETGVTQSPTHLIKTRGQQVTLRCSSQSGHNTVSWYQQALGQGPQFIFQYYREEENGRGNFPPRFSGLQFPNYSSELNVNALELDDSALYLCASRNDLTGARYEQYFGPGTRLTVT.

The table lists this clone with many counts. The gene calls are TRBV5-4 and TRBJ2-7, with 7 bases matching TRBD2. Germline assignment: CDR1 SGHNT and CDR2 YYREEE (reference sequence). Trimming at V came to 5 bases and at J to 1 base, leaving 6 bases not matched to a gene. This CDR3 region has 14 residues. As DNA, the CDR3 is TGTGCCAGCAGGGAAGCGGGGAGTTCCTACGAGCAGTACTTC. Translation gives CASREAGSSYEQYF.

This clone was detected a few times. The rearrangement uses TRBV6-5 and TRBJ2-3, with 7 positions matching TRBD1. Germline values: CDR1 MNHEY, CDR2 SVGAGI. After removal of 8 bases from V and 5 bases from J, the junction contained 7 bases not matched to a gene. The CDR3 loop spans 13 amino acids. The CDR3 bases are TGTGCCAGCCGAGACAGGGCCGGAGATACGCAGTATTTT. It specifies CASRDRAGDTQYF.

This clone came up many times. The V gene is TRBV10-1, the J gene TRBJ1-1; no reliable D call. CDR1 and CDR2 from the germline V gene are WNHNN and SYGVQD (reference sequence). The CDR3 consists of 13 residues. The V end lost 11 bases, the J end lost 3 bases, and 16 bases lay between the germline ends. DNA for the CDR3: TGCGCCTTCGGCGGGGTTAGATACACTGAAGCTTTCTTT. It encodes CAFGGVRYTEAFF.

The sample holds many counts of this clone. The chain links TRBV19 to TRBJ1-2, with D maybe TRBD1 (6 bases). Germline V gene lookup returns CDR1 LNHDA and CDR2 SQIVND (reference sequence). The ends were cut back, 5 bases at V and 4 bases at J, with 14 bases in the middle. The CDR3 consists of 14 residues. CDR3 region: CASSLSQGIYGYTF. The CDR3 DNA follows: TGTGCCAGTAGTCTCTCACAGGGCATCTATGGCTACACCTTC.

This clone showed up many times. The chain carries TRBV7-9 and TRBJ1-1; D call uncertain. V lost 5 bases to trimming and J lost 1 base, with 8 bases between them. The length of the CDR3 is 13 residues. The germline CDR1 and CDR2 sequences are SEHNR and FQNEAQ (reference sequence). CDR3 sequence: CASSPSKNTEAFF. The CDR3 nucleotides are TGTGCCAGCAGCCCGAGCAAGAACACTGAAGCTTTCTTT.

This chain's CDR3 is CASSYSGHLRETQYF. CDR3 DNA: TGTGCCAGCAGTTACTCCGGACACCTCAGGGAGACCCAGTACTTC. J is TRBJ2-5 and V is TRBV6-5; possible D gene TRBD1, 5 bases. Germline loops: CDR1 MNHEY, CDR2 SVGAGI. This CDR3 is 15 amino acids long. V lost 0 bases and J lost 5, with 13 bases in between.